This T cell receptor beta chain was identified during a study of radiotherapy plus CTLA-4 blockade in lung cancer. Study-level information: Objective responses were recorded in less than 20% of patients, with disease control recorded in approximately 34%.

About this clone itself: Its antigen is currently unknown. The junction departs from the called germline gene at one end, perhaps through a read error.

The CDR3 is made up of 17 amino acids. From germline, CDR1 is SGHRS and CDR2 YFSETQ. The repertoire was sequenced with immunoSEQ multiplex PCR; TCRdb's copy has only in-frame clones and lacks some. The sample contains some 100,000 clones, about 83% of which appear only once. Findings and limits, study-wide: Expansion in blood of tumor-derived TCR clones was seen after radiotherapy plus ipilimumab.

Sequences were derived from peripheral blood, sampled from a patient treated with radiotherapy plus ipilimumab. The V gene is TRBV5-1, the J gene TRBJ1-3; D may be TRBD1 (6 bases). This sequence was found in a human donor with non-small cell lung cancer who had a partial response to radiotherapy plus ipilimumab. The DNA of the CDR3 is TGCGCCAGCAGCTTGCCGGACAGTAGAGCTCTCTGGAAACACCATATATTT. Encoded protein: CASSLPDSRALWKHHIF.